This T cell receptor (beta chain) was sequenced during a study of CXCR3-negative and CXCR3-positive naive CD8 T cells. Of note for this clonotype: As yet, its antigen is unknown.

The libraries of TRB cDNA were constructed through 5' RACE using UMI labels. After re-calling the 5' RACE reads, TCRdb lists one entry per CDR3 protein, DNA absent. The listing contains 100,000 to 150,000 distinct CDR3 sequences. Every individual CD8+ T cell subset underwent sorting in triplicate at approximately 280,000 cells apiece. CD45RO-CCR7+CD27+CD95- marked naive CD8+ T cells. General observations from the study: Greater hydrophobicity was found in TRB CDR3s of CXCR3-positive naive cells than of CXCR3-negative naive cells. Surface CD5 was comparable between naive subsets; TCR strength was inferred from TRB CDR3 properties.

There are 16 residues in the CDR3. Looked up from germline, CDR1 is LGHNA and CDR2 is YSLEER. This receptor was obtained from a human donor in good health. Some clones in this sample may be carry-over from other donors' samples. This chain joins TRBV4-3 and TRBJ2-3; as DNA is missing, the TRBD2 call by TCRdb cannot be tested. Sequences were obtained from naive CXCR3- CD8+ T cells from blood. Subset in this sample: CD45RO-CCR7+CD27+CD95- naive CD8+ T cells lacking CXCR3 (TNR3-). The CDR3 here is CASSLLASGDTDTQYF.